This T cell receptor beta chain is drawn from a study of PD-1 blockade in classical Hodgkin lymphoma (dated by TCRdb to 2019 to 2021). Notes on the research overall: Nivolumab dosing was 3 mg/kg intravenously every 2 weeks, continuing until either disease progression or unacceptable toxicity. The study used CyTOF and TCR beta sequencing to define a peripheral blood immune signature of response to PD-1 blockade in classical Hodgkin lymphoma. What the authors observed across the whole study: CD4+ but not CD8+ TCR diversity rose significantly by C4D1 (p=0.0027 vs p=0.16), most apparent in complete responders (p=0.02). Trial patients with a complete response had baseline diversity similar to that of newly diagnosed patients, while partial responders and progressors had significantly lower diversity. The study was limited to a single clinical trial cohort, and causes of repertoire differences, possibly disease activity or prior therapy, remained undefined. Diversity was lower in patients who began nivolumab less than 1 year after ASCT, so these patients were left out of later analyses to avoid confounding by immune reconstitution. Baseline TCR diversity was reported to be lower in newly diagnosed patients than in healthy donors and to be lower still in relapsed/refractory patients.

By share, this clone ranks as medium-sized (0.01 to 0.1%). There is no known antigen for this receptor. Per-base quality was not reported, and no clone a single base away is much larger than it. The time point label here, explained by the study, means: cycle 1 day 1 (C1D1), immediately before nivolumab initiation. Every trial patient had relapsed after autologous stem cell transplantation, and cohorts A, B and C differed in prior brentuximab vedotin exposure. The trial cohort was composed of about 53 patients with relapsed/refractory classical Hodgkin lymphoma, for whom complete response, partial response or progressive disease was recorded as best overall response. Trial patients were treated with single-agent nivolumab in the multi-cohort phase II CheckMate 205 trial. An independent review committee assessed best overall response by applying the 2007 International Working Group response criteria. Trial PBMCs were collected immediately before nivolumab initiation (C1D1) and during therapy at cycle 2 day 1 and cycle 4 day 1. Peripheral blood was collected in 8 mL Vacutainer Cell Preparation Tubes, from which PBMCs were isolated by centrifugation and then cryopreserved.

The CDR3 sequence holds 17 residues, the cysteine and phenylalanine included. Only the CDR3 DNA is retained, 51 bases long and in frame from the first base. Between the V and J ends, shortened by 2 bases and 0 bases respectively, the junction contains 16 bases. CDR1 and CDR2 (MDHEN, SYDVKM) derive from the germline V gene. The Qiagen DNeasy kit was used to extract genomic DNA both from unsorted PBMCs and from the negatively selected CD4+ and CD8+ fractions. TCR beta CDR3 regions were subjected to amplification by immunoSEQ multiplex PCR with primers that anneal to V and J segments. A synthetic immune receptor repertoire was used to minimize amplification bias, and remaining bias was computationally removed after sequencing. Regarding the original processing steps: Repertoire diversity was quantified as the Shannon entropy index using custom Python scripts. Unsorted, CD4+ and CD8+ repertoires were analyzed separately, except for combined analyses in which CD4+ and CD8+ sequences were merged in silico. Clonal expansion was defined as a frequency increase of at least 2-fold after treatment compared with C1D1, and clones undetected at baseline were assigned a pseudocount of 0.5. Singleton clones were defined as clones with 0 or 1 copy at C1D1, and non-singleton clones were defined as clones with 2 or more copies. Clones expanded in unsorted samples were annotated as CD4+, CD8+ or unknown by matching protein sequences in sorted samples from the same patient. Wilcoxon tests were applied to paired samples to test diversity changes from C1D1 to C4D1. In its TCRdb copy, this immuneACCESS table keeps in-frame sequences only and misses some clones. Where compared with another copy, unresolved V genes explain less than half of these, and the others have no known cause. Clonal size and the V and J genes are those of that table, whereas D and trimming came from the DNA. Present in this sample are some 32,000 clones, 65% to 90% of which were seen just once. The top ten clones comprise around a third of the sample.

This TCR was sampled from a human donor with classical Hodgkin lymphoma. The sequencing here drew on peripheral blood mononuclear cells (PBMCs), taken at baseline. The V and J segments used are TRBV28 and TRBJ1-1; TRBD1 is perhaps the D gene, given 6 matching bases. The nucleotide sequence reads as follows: TGTGCCAGCAGTTTAGAAGAGGGGGGTGCCATGAACACTGAAGCTTTCTTT. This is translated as CASSLEEGGAMNTEAFF.